This TCR beta chain was found in a study of beta chain features in type 1 diabetes. The CDR3 is 14 amino acids. The V gene's germline CDR1 is SEHNR and CDR2 FQNEAQ (reference sequence). Trimming removed 1 base from V and 6 bases from J, with 13 bases in between. The isolated RNA, all of it, was reverse transcribed, so expressed TCRB transcripts were what got sequenced. Clones were sequenced by immunoSEQ multiplex PCR, and TCRdb holds only the in-frame ones, with some missing. The repertoire has a few hundred thousand clones, roughly a tenth of them found once; the top ten carry about 0.018%. Findings and caveats of the study: All four CD4+ subsets from Type 1 diabetes patients carried moderately but significantly shorter TCRB CDR3s. Among type 1 diabetes patients, VDJ junctions had fewer insertions and more deletions.

This clone appeared a few times. Its antigen is undetermined. The clonotype comes from a man aged 25-45 years with type 1 diabetes. The sequenced sample was naive CD4+ T cells from blood. The genes are TRBV7-9 and TRBJ2-7; no definite D call. The CDR3 reads CASSLGGSLPEQYF. The CDR3 region has the DNA TGTGCCAGCAGCTTAGGAGGCAGCTTGCCCGAGCAGTACTTC.